Presented here are 20 T cell receptor beta chains from one specimen sequenced in a study of OX40 agonist ivuxolimab in advanced cancers. Data came from immunoSEQ multiplex PCR; TCRdb stores just in-frame clones and leaves some out. The table lists around 92,000 clones, less than 95% of them singletons, with approximately 0.2% in the top ten. The starting material was CD4+ or CD8+ T cells sorted from blood, obtained in a trial of the OX40 agonist ivuxolimab. These receptors all stem from an adult with an advanced solid tumor such as melanoma, head and neck, liver or kidney cancer.

V usage is TRBV11-2 and J usage is TRBJ2-2; D is perhaps TRBD2 (7 bases). This CDR3 is 14 amino acids long. CDR1 and CDR2 (germline): SGHAT, FQNNGV. Trimming took off 5 bases at V and 14 bases at J, with 21 bases between the two ends. The CDR3, as DNA: TGTGCCAGCAGCGCTCATGAGGGGGGGACCCCTCTGTTTTTT. Its translation is CASSAHEGGTPLFF. The complete variable domain, with remaining parts taken from reference TRBV11-2 and TRBJ2-2, reads EAGVAQSPRYKIIEKRQSVAFWCNPISGHATLYWYQQILGQGPKLLIQFQNNGVVDDSQLPKDRFSAERLKGVDSTLKIQPAKLEDSAVYLCASSAHEGGTPLFFGEGSRLTVL.

This rearrangement joins TRBV14 to TRBJ1-6, with D tentatively TRBD1 (6 bases). Germline V gives CDR1 SGHDN, CDR2 FVKESK. V shed 0 bases and J shed 9 bases, with 12 bases lying between them. This CDR3 contains 15 residues. CDR3 coding DNA: TGTGCCAGCAGCCAAGAAGGGGGAAGGGTTTCACCCCTCCACTTT. As protein: CASSQEGGRVSPLHF.

J is TRBJ2-3 and V is TRBV9; 8 nucleotides line up with TRBD1. The J segment lost 0 bases and the V segment lost 2 bases, leaving 5 bases of the junction unmatched. Germline V CDR1 and CDR2: SGDLS, YYNGEE. CDR3 length equals 16 residues. CDR3 coding DNA: TGTGCCAGCAGCGTTTCAGGGGGCCTCAGCACAGATACGCAGTATTTT. It specifies CASSVSGGLSTDTQYF.

The chain couples TRBV4-2 to TRBJ2-7; D remains unclear. V was shortened by 0 bases and J by 3 bases, with 12 bases between the two germline ends. The CDR3 loop spans 15 amino acids. The germline gives CDR1 LGHNA, CDR2 YNFKEQ. The CDR3 region is CASSQEWALDYEQYF. CDR3 DNA sequence: TGTGCCAGCAGCCAAGAATGGGCGCTGGACTACGAGCAGTACTTC.

The J gene is TRBJ1-4, the V gene TRBV9; the match to TRBD1 covers 9 bases. This CDR3 contains 15 residues. V lost 0 bases to trimming and J lost 7 bases; unmatched junction nucleotides: 4. Germline V CDR1 and CDR2: SGDLS, YYNGEE. CDR3 DNA: TGTGCCAGCAGCGTAGCGGGACAGGGCTTTGAAAAACTGTTTTTT. Encoded protein: CASSVAGQGFEKLFF.

The genes are TRBV5-1 and TRBJ1-2; 7 bases map to TRBD1. CDR3 size: 14 residues. Germline V gives CDR1 SGHRS, CDR2 YFSETQ. After removal of 4 bases from V and 2 bases from J, the junction contained 5 bases not matched to a gene. Here the CDR3 reads CASSPRDSNYGYTF. The CDR3, as DNA: TGCGCCAGCAGCCCACGGGACAGCAACTATGGCTACACCTTC.

The chain carries TRBV10-3 and TRBJ1-1, with a weak D call TRBD1 (5 bases). V gave up 10 bases and J gave up 11 bases, with 26 bases separating them. Per the germline V gene, CDR1 is ENHRY and CDR2 is SYGVKD. The CDR3 has 14 amino acids. CDR3 in amino acids: CASKGTEGPGRAFF. Written as DNA, the CDR3 is TGTGCCAGCAAGGGGACTGAGGGACCAGGGCGGGCTTTCTTT.

V gene TRBV7-9 combines with J gene TRBJ2-7, with D possibly being TRBD1 (6 bases). This CDR3 has 13 residues. Germline CDR1 reads SEHNR; CDR2 reads FQNEAQ (reference sequence). Between the trimmed V and J ends, which lost 2 bases and 7 bases, there was a span of 12 bases. The CDR3 is CASSLQGPDEQYF. The CDR3 DNA reads as TGTGCCAGCAGCTTACAGGGGCCGGATGAGCAGTACTTC.

CDR3 nucleotide sequence: TGCGCCAGCAGCAGACAGACAAATGAAAAACTGTTTTTT. Protein sequence: CASSRQTNEKLFF. V gene TRBV4-3 combines with J gene TRBJ1-4; a weak D match, TRBD1 (5 bases). Trimming pared 5 bases from V and 5 bases from J, leaving 9 bases between. Germline CDR1 is LGHNA and CDR2 is YSLEER. The CDR3 is made up of 13 amino acids.

The J gene is TRBJ2-5, the V gene TRBV5-6; 8 bases agree with TRBD2. This CDR3 has 15 residues. CDR1 is SGHDT and CDR2 is YYEEEE in the germline V gene. V gave up 1 base and J gave up 0 bases; unmatched junction bases: 2. CDR3 coding DNA: TGTGCCAGCAGCTTGTTGCGGGGGGACCAAGAGACCCAGTACTTC. Amino acids: CASSLLRGDQETQYF.

The rearrangement links TRBV5-4 to TRBJ2-1; 8 nucleotides line up with TRBD1. The CDR3 is made up of 15 amino acids. The germline CDR1 and CDR2 sequences are SGHNT and YYREEE (reference sequence). Trimming at V came to 4 bases and at J to 6 bases, leaving 9 bases not matched to a gene. DNA of the CDR3: TGTGCCAGCAGCAGACCGGACAGGGTCGGCAATGAGCAGTTCTTC. It yields the protein CASSRPDRVGNEQFF.

The chain uses TRBV5-1 and TRBJ2-1; 10 nucleotides line up with TRBD2. Germline CDR1 and CDR2: SGHRS and YFSETQ. V lost 4 bases to trimming and J lost 0 bases; unmatched junction nucleotides: 19. The length of the CDR3 is 21 residues. In nucleotides, the CDR3 is TGCGCCAGCAGCAGCCCGCCGGGAGGGGCTAGCGGGGGCCGCTCCTACAATGAGCAGTTCTTC. It codes for CASSSPPGGASGGRSYNEQFF.

V usage is TRBV19 and J usage is TRBJ2-5, with 8 bases identical to TRBD2. Germline V gives CDR1 LNHDA, CDR2 SQIVND (reference sequence). This CDR3 has 15 amino acids. V lost 6 bases to trimming and J lost 5 bases; unmatched junction nucleotides: 11. CDR3 bases: TGTGCCAGTAGCGAGACTAGCGTCCCATGGGAGACCCAGTACTTC. Encoded protein: CASSETSVPWETQYF.

CDR3 sequence (DNA): TGTGCCAGTACTACAGGGGGCCCGGGTGGAAAACTGTTTTTT. Its protein is CASTTGGPGGKLFF. V gene TRBV19 combines with J gene TRBJ1-4; TRBD1 agrees at 9 bases. Germline lookup yields CDR1 LNHDA and CDR2 SQIVND (reference sequence). With V trimmed by 7 bases and J by 10 bases, 10 bases remained unmatched. The CDR3 has 14 amino acids.

The V and J genes are TRBV30 and TRBJ1-1; D is unresolved. In germline, CDR1 is GTSNPN, CDR2 SVGIG (reference sequence). This CDR3 region has 14 residues. V dropped 2 bases and J dropped 1 base, with 11 bases sitting between them. The chain's CDR3 is CAWSLGPTNTEAFF. Written as DNA, the CDR3 is TGTGCCTGGAGTCTAGGACCGACGAACACTGAAGCTTTCTTT.

This clone was recorded only once. The rearrangement links TRBV4-3 to TRBJ2-2; tentatively, D is TRBD1 (6 bases). Trimming pared 0 bases from V and 0 bases from J, leaving 14 bases between. CDR3 length: 18 amino acids. Germline V gives CDR1 LGHNA, CDR2 YSLEER. As DNA, the CDR3 is TGCGCCAGCAGCCAAGATATGGCAGGGGCCGCGAACACCGGGGAGCTGTTTTTT. Its translation is CASSQDMAGAANTGELFF.

This clone was seen only once. The J gene is TRBJ1-2, the V gene TRBV21-1; the DNA was not used to check the table's D call, TRBD1. TRBV21-1 has pseudogene status. The CDR3 runs 15 residues. DNA of the CDR3: TGTGCCAGCAGCAAAGGGGAAGGGGTTGACTATGGCTACACCTTC. Residues: CASSKGEGVDYGYTF.

The chain couples TRBV25-1 to TRBJ2-7; the D gene is possibly TRBD2 (7 bases). Trimming cost V 2 bases and J 6 bases, with 20 bases left between them. The germline gives CDR1 MGHDK, CDR2 SYGVNS. The CDR3 has 16 amino acids. In nucleotides, the CDR3 is TGTGCCAGCAGTGAACAGGGGCGGGAGCCTTCTAGCGAGCAGTACTTC. Protein: CASSEQGREPSSEQYF.

This clone was seen only once. The chain couples TRBV5-1 to TRBJ2-3; D possibly uses TRBD1 or TRBD2 (5 bases each). The ends were cut back, 2 bases at V and 2 bases at J, with 24 bases in the middle. Germline assignment: CDR1 SGHRS and CDR2 YFSETQ. CDR3 length: 19 amino acids. The CDR3 is CASSFREFTGSGTTDTQYF. As DNA, the CDR3 is TGCGCCAGCAGCTTTCGAGAGTTTACGGGTTCGGGGACCACAGATACGCAGTATTTT.

The chain is built from TRBV6-5 and TRBJ1-2, with TRBD1 matching over 8 bases. The germline gives CDR1 MNHEY, CDR2 SVGAGI. The CDR3 length is 15 residues. V shed 6 bases, J shed 4 bases, and the junction held 10 bases outside the gene matches. The CDR3 reads CASRPSGGAGYGYTF. The DNA for the CDR3 is TGTGCCAGCAGGCCATCAGGGGGCGCGGGCTATGGCTACACCTTC.